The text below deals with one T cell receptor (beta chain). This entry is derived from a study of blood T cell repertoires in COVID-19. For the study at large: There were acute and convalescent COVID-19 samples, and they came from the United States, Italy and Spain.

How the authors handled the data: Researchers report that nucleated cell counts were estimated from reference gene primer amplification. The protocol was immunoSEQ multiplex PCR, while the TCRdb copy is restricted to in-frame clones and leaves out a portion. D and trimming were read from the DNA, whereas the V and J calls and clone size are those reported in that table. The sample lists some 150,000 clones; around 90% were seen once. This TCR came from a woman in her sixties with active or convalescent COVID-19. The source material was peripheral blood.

The CDR3 sequence: CASSYGAGRASYEQYF. The CDR3 DNA reads as TGTGCCAGCAGTTACGGGGCAGGCCGGGCGTCCTACGAGCAGTACTTC. The chain couples TRBV6-2 or TRBV6-3 to TRBJ2-7, with a tentative D call TRBD1 (5 bases). CDR1 MNHEY and CDR2 SVGEGT come from the germline V gene. CDR3 length equals 16 residues. The ends were cut back, 2 bases at V and 1 base at J, with 15 bases in the middle.